This T cell receptor (beta chain) was sequenced during a study of Graves' ophthalmopathy and Graves' hyperthyroidism. On this clonotype: At one end, the junction sequence differs from germline, possibly due to a read error.

CDR3 regions of TCR beta were amplified from RNA transcripts. HTBI primers served in a first-round RT-PCR, which a second-round multiplex PCR followed. TCRdb passed the multiplex PCR reads through MiXCR, listing each CDR3 protein once. The sample holds 1 million to 1.3 million distinct CDR3 sequences; about 38% are singletons and the top ten take over 8.5%. This sequence was found in an adult man with Graves' hyperthyroidism. Sequenced input: peripheral blood or thyroid tissue (not recorded which).

CDR3 sequence reads: CASSGTYTEAFF. In DNA, the CDR3 is TGTGCCAGCAGTGGGACTTACACTGAAGCTTTCTTT. The rearrangement links TRBV10-3 to TRBJ1-1, with TRBD1 as a possible D gene (5 bases). Germline V gives CDR1 ENHRY, CDR2 SYGVKD. CDR3 length equals 12 residues.